The 26 T cell receptor beta chains listed next were all sequenced from one sample in a study of cytomegalovirus exposure and HLA in healthy donors. Vbeta (60) and Jbeta (13) primers were used in the PCR. Sequencing used immunoSEQ multiplex PCR; TCRdb keeps in-frame clones, though not all of them. The table includes some 130,000 clones, roughly 80% detected once. Sequenced material: PBMCs. The receptors originated from a woman aged 40 to 55 in good health and CMV-seronegative.

V gene TRBV5-1 combines with J gene TRBJ2-4, with 9 bases lining up with TRBD1. Unmatched junction bases numbered 5, after V lost 4 bases and J lost 0 bases. The CDR3 has 16 amino acids. Per the germline V gene, CDR1 is SGHRS and CDR2 is YFSETQ. The CDR3 protein is CASSPRDRVAKNIQYF. For the CDR3, the DNA is TGCGCCAGCAGCCCTCGGGACAGGGTAGCCAAAAACATTCAGTACTTC.

The J gene is TRBJ2-7, the V gene TRBV19; D may be TRBD1 (5 bases). The germline CDR1 and CDR2 sequences are LNHDA and SQIVND (reference sequence). The V gene lost 1 base and the J gene lost 3 bases, with 16 bases spanning the gap. This CDR3 comprises 16 residues. CDR3 coding DNA: TGTGCCAGTAGTATAGGAGTGGGGCAGCGATACTACGAGCAGTACTTC. Residues: CASSIGVGQRYYEQYF.

DNA for the CDR3: TGTGCCAGTACCTACGGGTCTGCCTATAATTCACCCCTCCACTTT. This encodes CASTYGSAYNSPLHF. The rearrangement joins TRBV19 to TRBJ1-6; D unresolved. The CDR3 is 15 residues long. V dropped 7 bases and J dropped 2 bases, with 12 bases sitting between them. Germline CDR1 and CDR2: LNHDA and SQIVND (reference sequence).

The chain joins TRBV5-6 to TRBJ2-5; TRBD2 agrees at 10 bases. With 0 bases clipped from V and 0 bases from J, the junction kept 5 bases outside the gene matches. Looked up from germline, CDR1 is SGHDT and CDR2 is YYEEEE. The CDR3 is 17 residues long. In DNA, the CDR3 is TGTGCCAGCAGCTTGGTTTTGGGACTAGCGAACCAAGAGACCCAGTACTTC. Amino acids: CASSLVLGLANQETQYF.

V gene TRBV28 combines with J gene TRBJ2-1; tentative D call: TRBD2 (6 bases). The CDR3 is 13 residues long. V was shortened by 5 bases and J by 5 bases, with 10 bases between the two germline ends. CDR1 MDHEN and CDR2 SYDVKM come from the germline V gene. The CDR3 sequence is CASSEGLNNEQFF. The CDR3 nucleotides read TGTGCCAGCAGTGAGGGACTCAACAATGAGCAGTTCTTC.

CDR3 region: CASSQQGNQPQHF. In DNA form, the CDR3 reads TGTGCCAGCAGCCAACAGGGAAATCAGCCCCAGCATTTT. The chain carries TRBV14 and TRBJ1-5; the D gene is possibly TRBD1 (5 bases). The CDR3 contains 13 residues. Germline CDR1 is SGHDN and CDR2 is FVKESK. V lost 2 bases to trimming and J lost 4 bases, with 6 bases between them.

This chain connects TRBV20-1 to TRBJ1-1; D is unclear. Per germline, CDR1 DFQATT and CDR2 SNEGSKA (reference sequence). Trimming shortened V by 0 bases and J by 4 bases, and 3 bases separated the two germline ends. The CDR3 is 11 amino acids. The CDR3 here is CSARDFTEAFF. Here the CDR3 DNA reads TGCAGTGCTAGAGACTTCACTGAAGCTTTCTTT.

CDR3 loop: CASSPQGLAVLNEQFF. The DNA for the CDR3 is TGTGCCAGCAGCCCGCAGGGACTAGCGGTGCTGAATGAGCAGTTCTTC. This sequence joins TRBV7-2 and TRBJ2-1; 11 bases agree with TRBD2. Germline trimming cut 5 bases from V and 7 bases from J; bases unmatched to any gene: 10. This CDR3 has 16 residues. CDR1 SGHTA and CDR2 FQGNSA come from the germline V gene.

This chain links TRBV9 with TRBJ2-1; D may be TRBD1 (6 bases). Germline-derived CDR1 and CDR2 are SGDLS and YYNGEE. V shed 4 bases and J shed 10 bases, with 15 bases lying between them. The CDR3 loop spans 13 amino acids. CDR3 in amino acids: CASSPEGRGEQFF. The CDR3, as DNA: TGTGCCAGCAGCCCTGAGGGAAGGGGGGAGCAGTTCTTC.

The rearrangement uses TRBV19 and TRBJ1-1; 7 bases are shared with TRBD1. Trimming cost V 7 bases and J 0 bases; bases outside gene matches: 8. Germline V lookup: CDR1 LNHDA, CDR2 SQIVND (reference sequence). The CDR3 is 15 residues long. Here the CDR3 reads CASKEGTVMNTEAFF. Here the CDR3 DNA reads TGTGCCAGTAAAGAAGGGACAGTCATGAACACTGAAGCTTTCTTT.

This clone was detected only once. The J gene is TRBJ1-2, the V gene TRBV27, with D unclear. The germline V and J ends were trimmed by 5 bases and 4 bases, with 11 bases remaining between them. The CDR3 length is 13 residues. Germline-derived CDR1 and CDR2 are MNHEY and SMNVEV (reference sequence). The CDR3 reads CASSQQSSYGYTF. CDR3 nucleotides: TGTGCCAGCAGTCAACAGAGCTCCTATGGCTACACCTTC.

V usage is TRBV5-1 and J usage is TRBJ2-1; D might be TRBD1 (6 bases). The germline V and J ends were trimmed by 0 bases and 7 bases, with 8 bases remaining between them. This CDR3 has 13 amino acids. CDR1 SGHRS and CDR2 YFSETQ come from the germline V gene. DNA of the CDR3: TGCGCCAGCAGCTTGGGACAGGTGAATGAGCAGTTCTTC. Amino acids: CASSLGQVNEQFF. Combining the CDR3 with reference TRBV5-1 and TRBJ2-1 gives the whole variable domain KAGVTQTPRYLIKTRGQQVTLSCSPISGHRSVSWYQQTPGQGLQFLFEYFSETQRNKGNFPGRFSGRQFSNSRSEMNVSTLELGDSALYLCASSLGQVNEQFFGPGTRLTVL.

The chain has TRBV11-2 and TRBJ2-2; possibly TRBD2 for D (6 bases). CDR3 length equals 14 residues. Germline values: CDR1 SGHAT, CDR2 FQNNGV. Trimming took 6 bases from V and 4 from J, leaving 12 bases between them. CDR3 coding DNA: TGTGCCAGCAGGGTAGGAGGGTCCACCGGGGAGCTGTTTTTT. Its protein is CASRVGGSTGELFF.

This clone was picked up one time. The chain combines TRBV4-1 with TRBJ2-7, with D hard to call. This CDR3 has 14 amino acids. V dropped 0 bases and J dropped 2 bases, with 8 bases sitting between them. The germline gives CDR1 MGHRA, CDR2 YSYEKL. This CDR3 reads CASSQDKSAYEQYF. CDR3 in DNA: TGCGCCAGCAGCCAAGATAAATCGGCCTACGAGCAGTACTTC.

This clone was seen a few times. Mismatch with germline at one junction end may stem from a read error. The rearrangement joins TRBV7-7 to TRBJ2-3, with TRBD2 identical over 11 bases. The CDR3 consists of 18 residues. Per germline, CDR1 SSHAT and CDR2 FNYEAQ (reference sequence). The CDR3 DNA follows: TGTGCTAGCAGCCTGACTAGCGGGAACTCGGAGGAGCCAGATACGCAGTATTTT. Amino acids: CASSLTSGNSEEPDTQYF.

This clone has only a few counts. The chain joins TRBV6-5 to TRBJ2-5; perhaps TRBD2 as D (6 bases). The germline V and J ends were trimmed by 3 bases and 5 bases, with 16 bases remaining between them. The CDR3 extends over 15 amino acids. Germline V gives CDR1 MNHEY, CDR2 SVGAGI. DNA for the CDR3: TGTGCCAGCAGTTATGGAGGGGCAGGGTACGAGACCCAGTACTTC. Protein product: CASSYGGAGYETQYF.

The V and J genes are TRBV5-1 and TRBJ2-3, with D perhaps matching TRBD1 (6 bases). Germline lookup yields CDR1 SGHRS and CDR2 YFSETQ. V was trimmed by 1 base and J by 4 bases, leaving 13 bases between them. This CDR3 has 15 residues. The CDR3 bases are TGCGCCAGCAGCTTGCTACCAGGGGTGGCAGATACGCAGTATTTT. Encoded protein: CASSLLPGVADTQYF.

The V call is TRBV7-2, the J call TRBJ1-2; no reliable D call. V was shortened by 2 bases and J by 8 bases, with 18 bases between the two germline ends. The CDR3 has 15 residues. The germline V gene encodes CDR1 SGHTA and CDR2 FQGNSA. CDR3 nucleotide sequence: TGTGCCAGCAGCTTAAACGTTAGAGGAGAACGAGGCTACACCTTC. Its translation: CASSLNVRGERGYTF.

The gene calls are TRBV12-5 and TRBJ2-7, with 7 bases aligning to TRBD1. The germline CDR1 and CDR2 sequences are LGHNT and FRNRAP. The V gene end was trimmed by 0 bases and the J gene end by 7 bases; junction bases not matched to a gene: 9. The CDR3 covers 15 residues. In nucleotides, the CDR3 is TGTGCTAGTGGTTTGGTGACAGGGCCTTTGCGGGAGCAGTACTTC. Translation: CASGLVTGPLREQYF. Supplemented by reference TRBV12-5 and TRBJ2-7, the full variable domain reads DARVTQTPRHKVTEMGQEVTMRCQPILGHNTVFWYRQTMMQGLELLAYFRNRAPLDDSGMPKDRFSAEMPDATLATLKIQPSEPRDSAVYFCASGLVTGPLREQYFGPGTRLTVT.

The chain couples TRBV6-1 to TRBJ2-3; 10 bases map to TRBD1. The germline V gene encodes CDR1 MNHNS and CDR2 SASEGT. This CDR3 has 15 amino acids. J lost 3 bases, V lost 6 bases, and 6 bases had no gene match. DNA for the CDR3: TGTGCCAGCAGCCGCCGGGACAGGGGAACAGATACGCAGTATTTT. It codes for CASSRRDRGTDTQYF.

V usage is TRBV25-1 and J usage is TRBJ2-4; D unclear. Per germline, CDR1 MGHDK and CDR2 SYGVNS. The V end was cut by 4 bases, the J end by 0 bases, with 7 bases between. This CDR3 contains 14 residues. This CDR3 is CASSAFRAKNIQYF. The DNA of the CDR3 is TGTGCCAGCAGTGCGTTTCGAGCCAAAAACATTCAGTACTTC.

The rearrangement uses TRBV5-4 and TRBJ2-5, with 8 nucleotides matching TRBD2. V was clipped by 3 bases and J by 5 bases; unmatched bases: 12. Germline V gives CDR1 SGHNT, CDR2 YYREEE (reference sequence). This CDR3 contains 16 residues. In DNA, the CDR3 is TGTGCCAGCAGCTCAACCATCGCGGGAGGAGGGGAGACCCAGTACTTC. Protein: CASSSTIAGGGETQYF.

The rearrangement uses TRBV2 and TRBJ2-2; 12 nucleotides match TRBD1. V shed 7 bases, J shed 7 bases, and the junction held 7 bases outside the gene matches. Germline-derived CDR1 and CDR2 are SNHLY and FYNNEI. The CDR3 covers 15 residues. The CDR3 sequence is CASKWGQGADGELFF. CDR3 DNA: TGTGCCAGCAAGTGGGGACAGGGGGCCGACGGGGAGCTGTTTTTT.

The rearrangement uses TRBV28 and TRBJ2-7; D possibly corresponds to TRBD1 (6 bases). The V gene's germline CDR1 is MDHEN and CDR2 SYDVKM. The CDR3 has 14 amino acids. The V and J ends lost 7 bases and 4 bases respectively, with 17 bases between them. CDR3 nucleotides: TGTGCCAGCACCCCAATCCGGGACAAATACGAGCAGTACTTC. Protein sequence: CASTPIRDKYEQYF. Drawing the rest from reference TRBV28 and TRBJ2-7, the complete variable domain is DVKVTQSSRYLVKRTGEKVFLECVQDMDHENMFWYRQDPGLGLRLIYFSYDVKMKEKGDIPEGYSVSREKKERFSLILESASTNQTSMYLCASTPIRDKYEQYFGPGTRLTVT.

The V gene is TRBV5-6, the J gene TRBJ1-1; D might be TRBD1 (6 bases). Trimming took 3 bases from V and 10 from J, leaving 16 bases between them. This CDR3 region has 13 residues. Germline V gives CDR1 SGHDT, CDR2 YYEEEE. For the CDR3, the DNA is TGTGCCAGCAGCTACAATTACAGGGCAGGAGCTTTCTTT. This translates into CASSYNYRAGAFF.

V is TRBV5-4 and J is TRBJ2-2, with 7 bases aligning to TRBD1. Per the germline V gene, CDR1 is SGHNT and CDR2 is YYREEE (reference sequence). The V gene end was trimmed by 1 base and the J gene end by 0 bases; junction bases not matched to a gene: 3. This CDR3 contains 16 residues. Here the CDR3 reads CASSLSQGANTGELFF. The CDR3 DNA reads as TGTGCCAGCAGCTTGTCGCAGGGGGCGAACACCGGGGAGCTGTTTTTT. The full variable domain, its missing parts supplied by reference TRBV5-4 and TRBJ2-2, is ETGVTQSPTHLIKTRGQQVTLRCSSQSGHNTVSWYQQALGQGPQFIFQYYREEENGRGNFPPRFSGLQFPNYSSELNVNALELDDSALYLCASSLSQGANTGELFFGEGSRLTVL.